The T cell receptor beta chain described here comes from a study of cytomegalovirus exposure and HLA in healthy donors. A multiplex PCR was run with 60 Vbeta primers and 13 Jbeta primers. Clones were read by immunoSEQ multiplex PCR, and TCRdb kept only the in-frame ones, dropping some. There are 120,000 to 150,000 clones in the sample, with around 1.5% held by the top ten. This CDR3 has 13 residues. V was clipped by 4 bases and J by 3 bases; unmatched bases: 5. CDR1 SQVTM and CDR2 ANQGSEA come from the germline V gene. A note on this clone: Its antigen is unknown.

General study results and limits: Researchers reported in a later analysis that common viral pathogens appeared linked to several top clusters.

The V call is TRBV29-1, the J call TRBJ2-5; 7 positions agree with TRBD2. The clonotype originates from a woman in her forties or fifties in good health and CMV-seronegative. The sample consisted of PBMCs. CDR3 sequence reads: CSVVPSGKETQYF. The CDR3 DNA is TGCAGCGTTGTGCCTAGCGGAAAAGAGACCCAGTACTTC.